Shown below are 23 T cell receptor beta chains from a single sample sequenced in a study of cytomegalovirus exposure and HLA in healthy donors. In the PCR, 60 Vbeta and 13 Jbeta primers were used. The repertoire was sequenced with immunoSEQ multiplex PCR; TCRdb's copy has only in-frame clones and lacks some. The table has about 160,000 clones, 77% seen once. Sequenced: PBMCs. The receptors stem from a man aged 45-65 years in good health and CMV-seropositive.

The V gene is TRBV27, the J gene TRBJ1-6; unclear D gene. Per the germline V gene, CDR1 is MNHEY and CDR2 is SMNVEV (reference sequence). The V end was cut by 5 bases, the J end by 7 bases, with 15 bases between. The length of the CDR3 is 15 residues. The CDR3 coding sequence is TGTGCCAGCAGTCCACCCGAGGGCGGAAATTCACCCCTCCACTTT. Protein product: CASSPPEGGNSPLHF.

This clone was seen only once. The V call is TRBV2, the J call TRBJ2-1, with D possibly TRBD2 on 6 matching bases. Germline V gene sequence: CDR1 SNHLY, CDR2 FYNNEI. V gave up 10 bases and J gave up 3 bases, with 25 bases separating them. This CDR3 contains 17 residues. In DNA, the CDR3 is TGTGCCAACACTGGGACTCCAGCTGGGCCCCGCTACAATGAGCAGTTCTTC. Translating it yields CANTGTPAGPRYNEQFF.

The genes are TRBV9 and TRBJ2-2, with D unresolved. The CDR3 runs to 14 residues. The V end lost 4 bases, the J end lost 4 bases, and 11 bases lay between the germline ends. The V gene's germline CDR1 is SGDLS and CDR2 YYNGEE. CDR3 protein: CASSPRQVTGELFF. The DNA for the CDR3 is TGTGCCAGCAGCCCACGCCAGGTCACCGGGGAGCTGTTTTTT.

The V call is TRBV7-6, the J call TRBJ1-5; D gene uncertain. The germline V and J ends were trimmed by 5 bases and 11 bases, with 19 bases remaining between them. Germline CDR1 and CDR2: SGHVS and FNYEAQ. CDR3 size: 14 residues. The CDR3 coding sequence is TGTGCCAGCAGCGCACATTCGGACGGGGAGACCCAGCATTTT. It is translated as CASSAHSDGETQHF.

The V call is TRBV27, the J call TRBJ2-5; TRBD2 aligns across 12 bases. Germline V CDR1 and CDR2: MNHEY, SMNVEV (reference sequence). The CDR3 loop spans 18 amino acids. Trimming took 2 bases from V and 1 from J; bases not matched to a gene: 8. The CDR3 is CASSLGRTSGGFQETQYF. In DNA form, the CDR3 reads TGTGCCAGCAGTTTAGGAAGAACTAGCGGGGGGTTCCAAGAGACCCAGTACTTC.

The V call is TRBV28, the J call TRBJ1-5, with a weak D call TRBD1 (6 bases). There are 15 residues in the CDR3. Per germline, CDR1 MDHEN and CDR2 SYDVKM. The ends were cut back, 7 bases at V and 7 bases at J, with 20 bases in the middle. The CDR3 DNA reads TGTGCCAGCACTCCGACCACAGGGAGGGGGCAGCCCCAGCATTTT. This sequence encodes CASTPTTGRGQPQHF.

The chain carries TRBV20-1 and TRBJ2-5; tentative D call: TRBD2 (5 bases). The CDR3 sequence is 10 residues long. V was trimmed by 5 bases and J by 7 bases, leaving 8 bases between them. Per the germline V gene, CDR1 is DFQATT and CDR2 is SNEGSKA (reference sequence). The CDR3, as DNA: TGCAGTGCTTCCCGGGGGACCCAGTACTTC. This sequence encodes CSASRGTQYF.

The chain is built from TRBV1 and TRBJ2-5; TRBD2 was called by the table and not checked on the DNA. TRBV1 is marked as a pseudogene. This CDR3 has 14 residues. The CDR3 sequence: CTSSQAVPQETQYF. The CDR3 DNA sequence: TGCACCAGCAGCCAAGCGGTACCACAAGAGACCCAGTACTTC.

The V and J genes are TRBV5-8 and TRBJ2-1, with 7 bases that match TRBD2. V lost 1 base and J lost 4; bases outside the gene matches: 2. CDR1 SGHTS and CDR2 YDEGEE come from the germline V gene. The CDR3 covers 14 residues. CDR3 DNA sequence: TGTGCCAGCAGCTTGCTACTAGCGTACAATGAGCAGTTCTTC. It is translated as CASSLLLAYNEQFF.

This CDR3 is CASTKPGGTTDTQHF. Written as DNA, the CDR3 is TGTGCCAGCACCAAGCCCGGAGGAACAACAGATACGCAGCATTTT. The gene calls are TRBV6-5 and TRBJ2-3; D not certain. The J call may be faulty, since TRBJ1-5 better matches the DNA end. CDR1 is MNHEY, CDR2 SVGAGI, per germline. The CDR3 covers 15 residues.

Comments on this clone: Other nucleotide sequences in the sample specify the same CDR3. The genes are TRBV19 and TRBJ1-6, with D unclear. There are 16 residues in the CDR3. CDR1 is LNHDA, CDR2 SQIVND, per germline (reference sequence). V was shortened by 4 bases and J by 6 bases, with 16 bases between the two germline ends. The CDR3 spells CASSTTPVAPNSPLHF. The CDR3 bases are TGTGCCAGTAGTACGACACCCGTGGCACCTAATTCACCCCTCCACTTT.

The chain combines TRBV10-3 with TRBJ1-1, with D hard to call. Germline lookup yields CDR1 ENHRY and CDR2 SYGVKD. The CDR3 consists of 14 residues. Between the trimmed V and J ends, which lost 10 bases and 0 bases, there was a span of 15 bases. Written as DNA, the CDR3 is TGTGCCACCTCTGAGATATCCATGAACACTGAAGCTTTCTTT. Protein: CATSEISMNTEAFF.

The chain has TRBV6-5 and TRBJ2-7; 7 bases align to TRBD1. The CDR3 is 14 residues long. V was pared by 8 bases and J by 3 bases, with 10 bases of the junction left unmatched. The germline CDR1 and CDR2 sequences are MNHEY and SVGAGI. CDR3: CASSNRRQGYEQYF. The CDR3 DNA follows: TGTGCCAGCTCGAATAGGAGACAGGGCTACGAGCAGTACTTC.

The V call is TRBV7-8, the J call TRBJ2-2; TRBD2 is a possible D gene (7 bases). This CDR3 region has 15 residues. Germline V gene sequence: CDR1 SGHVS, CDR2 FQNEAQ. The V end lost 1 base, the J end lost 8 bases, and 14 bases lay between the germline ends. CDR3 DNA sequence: TGTGCCAGCAGCTTAGTAGGGGGGGGCCGAGGGGAGCTGTTTTTT. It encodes CASSLVGGGRGELFF.

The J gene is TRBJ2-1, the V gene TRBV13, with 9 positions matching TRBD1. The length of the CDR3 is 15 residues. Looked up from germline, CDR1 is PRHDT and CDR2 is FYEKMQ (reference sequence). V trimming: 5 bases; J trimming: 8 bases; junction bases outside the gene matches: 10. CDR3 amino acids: CASSKQGAHGDEQFF. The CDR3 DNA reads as TGTGCCAGCAGCAAACAGGGGGCGCATGGCGATGAGCAGTTCTTC.

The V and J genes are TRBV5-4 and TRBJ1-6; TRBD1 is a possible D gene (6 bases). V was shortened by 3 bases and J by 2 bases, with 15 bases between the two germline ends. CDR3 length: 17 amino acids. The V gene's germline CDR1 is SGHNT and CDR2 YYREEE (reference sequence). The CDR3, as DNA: TGTGCCAGCAGCTGGGGTCCAGGGGACGCCTATAATTCACCCCTCCACTTT. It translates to CASSWGPGDAYNSPLHF.

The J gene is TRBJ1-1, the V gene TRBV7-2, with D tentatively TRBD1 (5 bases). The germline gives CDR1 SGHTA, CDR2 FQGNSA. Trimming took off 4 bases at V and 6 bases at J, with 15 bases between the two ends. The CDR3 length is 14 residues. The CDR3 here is CASSSPQGRAEAFF. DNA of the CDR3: TGTGCCAGCAGCTCTCCTCAGGGTAGGGCTGAAGCTTTCTTT.

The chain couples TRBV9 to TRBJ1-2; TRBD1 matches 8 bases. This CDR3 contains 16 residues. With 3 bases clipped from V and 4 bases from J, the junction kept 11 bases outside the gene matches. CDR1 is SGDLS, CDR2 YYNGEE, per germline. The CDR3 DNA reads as TGTGCCAGCAGCGCCACCCAACCTACAGGGGGCTATGGCTACACCTTC. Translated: CASSATQPTGGYGYTF.

This CDR3 is CASSQQWVAGGNPNEQFF. Here the CDR3 DNA reads TGTGCCAGCAGCCAACAGTGGGTCGCGGGGGGGAATCCCAATGAGCAGTTCTTC. J is TRBJ2-1 and V is TRBV4-2; 9 bases are shared with TRBD2. J was trimmed by 6 bases and V by 2 bases; bases with no gene match: 14. Germline V gives CDR1 LGHNA, CDR2 YNFKEQ. The CDR3 length is 18 residues.

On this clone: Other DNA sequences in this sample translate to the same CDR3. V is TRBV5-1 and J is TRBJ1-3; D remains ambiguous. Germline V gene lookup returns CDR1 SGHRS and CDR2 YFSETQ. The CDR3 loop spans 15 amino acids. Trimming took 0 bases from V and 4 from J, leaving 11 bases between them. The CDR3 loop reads CASSLERGSGNTIYF. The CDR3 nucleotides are TGCGCCAGCAGCTTGGAACGGGGATCCGGAAACACCATATATTTT. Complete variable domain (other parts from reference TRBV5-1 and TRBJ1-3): KAGVTQTPRYLIKTRGQQVTLSCSPISGHRSVSWYQQTPGQGLQFLFEYFSETQRNKGNFPGRFSGRQFSNSRSEMNVSTLELGDSALYLCASSLERGSGNTIYFGEGSWLTVV.

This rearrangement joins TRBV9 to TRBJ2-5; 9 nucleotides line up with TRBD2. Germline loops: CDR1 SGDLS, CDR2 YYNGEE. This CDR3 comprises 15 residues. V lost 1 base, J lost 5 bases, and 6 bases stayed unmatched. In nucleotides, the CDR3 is TGTGCCAGCAGCGTATCGGCGGGGGGGCGTGAGACCCAGTACTTC. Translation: CASSVSAGGRETQYF.

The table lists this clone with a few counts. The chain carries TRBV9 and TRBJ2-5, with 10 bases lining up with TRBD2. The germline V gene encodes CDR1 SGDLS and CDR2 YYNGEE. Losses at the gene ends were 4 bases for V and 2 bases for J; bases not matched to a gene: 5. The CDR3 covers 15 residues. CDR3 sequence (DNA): TGTGCCAGCAGCCCCCTAGCGGGGGAGCAAGAGACCCAGTACTTC. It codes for CASSPLAGEQETQYF.

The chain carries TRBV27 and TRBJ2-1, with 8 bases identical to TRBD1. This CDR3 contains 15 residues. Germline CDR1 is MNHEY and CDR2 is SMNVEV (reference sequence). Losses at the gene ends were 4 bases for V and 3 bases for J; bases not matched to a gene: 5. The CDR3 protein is CASSSRGQGYNEQFF. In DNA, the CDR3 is TGTGCCAGCAGTTCGCGCGGACAGGGCTACAATGAGCAGTTCTTC.